This T cell receptor (beta chain) is drawn from a study of shared clonotypes between healthy human individuals (dated by TCRdb to about 2020). Notes on the research overall: The cohort comprised a couple of women and a few men aged 18 to 49 years. Between about 0.85 and 9.5 billion PBMCs per donor were obtained by leukapheresis. For each donor, three plates each were used for CD4 naive and CD4 memory, two plates were used for CD8 naive, and one plate was used for CD8 memory. Libraries were prepared and TCR repertoires were sequenced by different laboratories using diverse techniques, in order to increase sequencing depth and limit assay-specific biases. The study deeply sequenced blood TCR repertoires of roughly five healthy adults to estimate repertoire size and the extent of clonotype sharing between individuals. Broad study findings and their caveats: Sharing across a few donors was observed for about 5% of naive CD4, over 3% of naive CD8, 2% to 2.5% of memory CD4, and about 0.39% of memory CD8 clonotypes. Compared with non-shared clonotypes, the clonotypes found in all four sorted-subset donors had higher generation probabilities. Rarefaction of sorted-subset datasets indicated incomplete sequencing despite the large sequencing depth. Larger estimated clonotype richness was generally found for naive subsets than for memory subsets. Because the study included only a small number of donors, the genetic and exposure-history diversity represented was limited. Only blood was sampled, and tissue TCR repertoires likely differ from those in blood. Based on pairwise subsampling, the degree of clonotype sharing among donors was expected to be affected by sequencing depth.

Donors were healthy HIV-negative adults with no recently reported acute infections or vaccinations. Only Caucasian adults living in Nashville, Tennessee, USA were represented among the donors. CD4+ T cells were enriched by magnetic negative selection; naive cells were then positively selected on CD45RA, and the negative fraction formed the memory subset. Blood was obtained by leukapheresis, after which PBMCs were separated by Ficoll-Histopaque density gradient centrifugation and cryopreserved in liquid nitrogen vapor phase. Analytical flow cytometry was used to check the purity and quantity of every magnetically sorted T cell population. Each sorted fraction had its genomic DNA isolated and then quantified by UV absorbance on a Nanodrop 2000c. CDR1 and CDR2 are drawn from the germline V gene: SGHRS, YFSETQ. Including cysteine and phenylalanine, the CDR3 has 13 amino acids. Just CDR3 DNA is preserved here, 39 bases in frame from base 1. The junction shows trimming of 0 bases on V and 3 bases on J, plus 6 bases between the germline ends.

Using the deep immunoSEQ assay, multiplex PCR amplified TCR CDR3 regions from genomic DNA. For each cell subset, the extracted genomic DNA was distributed evenly across all wells of several immunoSEQ 96-well plates, and each plate served as one replicate. For sorted subsets, roughly 200 ng genomic DNA, equal to tens of thousands of T cell genomes, was loaded into each replicate PCR. Purified libraries were measured with a Qubit 3.0 fluorometer, size-checked on a Bioanalyzer 2100, and measured again with the KAPA Library Quantification kit. Every immunoSEQ 96-well plate was sequenced on a dedicated single-read 150-cycle Illumina NextSeq 550 flow cell. The paper's processing steps were these. Because the immunoSEQ output included only junctional sequences and no quality scores, the filtering could not be the same as the filtering used for full-length reads. Sequences were annotated with PyIR, a Python wrapper for IgBLAST v1.9, using IMGT germline references to assign V/J genes and CDR3. Reads were removed for weak V/J assignments (E-value above 1e-6), missing CDR3, stop codons, out-of-frame junctions, or ambiguous translated residues. V3J clonotypes were defined as sequences sharing an identical inferred V gene, J gene, and CDR3 amino acid sequence. The percentage overlap between two repertoires was calculated by dividing the number of shared unique clonotypes by the size of the smaller repertoire. RTK rarefaction, the Chao1 estimator, and Recon v2.1 estimates of unobserved clonotypes were used to assess repertoire richness. OLGA was used to compute generation probabilities for all TCRbeta clonotypes that the gDNA method yielded from several donors. The table comes from immuneACCESS by way of TCRdb, which keeps in-frame sequences with V and J called. Part of the clones is missing from these tables; in studies checked, under half for an unresolved V gene and the rest for unknown reasons. V and J calls and clone size are copied from that table; D and trimming were computed from the DNA. The sample data list some 980,000 clones, and around 80% of these were observed just once. 1.5% of the sample goes to the ten largest clones.

Concerning this clone: There is no known antigen for this receptor. Per-base quality was not reported, and no clone a single base away is much larger than it. Other nucleotide sequences from this sample produce the same CDR3.

Sequenced input: memory CD4+ T cells sorted from blood. Reading the label with the study, this specimen's cell subset or site is: CD45RA-negative fraction. The chain uses TRBV5-1 and TRBJ2-5; no D gene call is confident. This clonotype was sampled from a man younger than 30 in good health. The sequence in DNA is TGCGCCAGCAGCTTGGATGTGGAAGAGACCCAGTACTTC. Its protein product is CASSLDVEETQYF.